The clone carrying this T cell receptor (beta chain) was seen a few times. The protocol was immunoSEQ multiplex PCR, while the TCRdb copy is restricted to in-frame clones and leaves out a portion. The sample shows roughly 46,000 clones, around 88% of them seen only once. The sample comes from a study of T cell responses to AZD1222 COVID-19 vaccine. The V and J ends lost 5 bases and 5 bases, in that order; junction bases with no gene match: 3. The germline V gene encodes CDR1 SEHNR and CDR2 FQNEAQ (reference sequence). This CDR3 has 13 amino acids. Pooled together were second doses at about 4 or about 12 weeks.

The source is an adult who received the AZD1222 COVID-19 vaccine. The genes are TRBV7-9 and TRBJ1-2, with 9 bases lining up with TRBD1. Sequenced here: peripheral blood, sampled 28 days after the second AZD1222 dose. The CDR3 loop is CASSGTGFYGYTF. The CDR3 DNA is TGTGCCAGCAGCGGGACAGGGTTTTATGGCTACACCTTC.